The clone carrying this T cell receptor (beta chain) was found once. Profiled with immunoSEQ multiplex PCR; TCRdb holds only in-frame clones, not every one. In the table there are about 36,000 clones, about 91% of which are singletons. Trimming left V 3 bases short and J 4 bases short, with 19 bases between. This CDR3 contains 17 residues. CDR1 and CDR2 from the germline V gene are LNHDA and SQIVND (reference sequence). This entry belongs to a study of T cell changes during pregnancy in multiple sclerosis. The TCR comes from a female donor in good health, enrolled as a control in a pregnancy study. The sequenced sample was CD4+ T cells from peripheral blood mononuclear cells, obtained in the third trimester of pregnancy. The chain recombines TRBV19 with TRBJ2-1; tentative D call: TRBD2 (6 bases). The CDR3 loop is CASSIQTGSGRYNEQFF. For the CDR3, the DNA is TGTGCCAGTAGTATCCAGACGGGAAGCGGGCGATACAATGAGCAGTTCTTC.